What follows is one T cell receptor (beta chain) and its context. No antigen is known for it. Focal radiation with ipilimumab CTLA-4 blockade was given to patients with chemo-refractory metastatic non-small-cell lung cancer. Germline V lookup: CDR1 SQVTM, CDR2 ANQGSEA. The CDR3 runs 13 residues. V was cut by 5 bases and J by 9 bases, with 18 bases left in between. This sample stems from a study of radiotherapy plus CTLA-4 blockade in lung cancer. At the level of the study: An objective response was seen in around 17% of patients, and disease control in about 31%. Study observations and caveats: TCR clones from tumors expanded in blood after radiotherapy plus ipilimumab. The authors reported that early blood T cell clone dynamics, with interferon-beta, best predicted response.

Some clones are missing from TCRdb's copy, which holds only in-frame ones; the method was immunoSEQ multiplex PCR. The sample carries 130,000 or so clones, just under 90% recorded once. The rearrangement uses TRBV29-1 and TRBJ2-3, with D perhaps matching TRBD1 or TRBD2 (5 bases each). The sequencing used peripheral blood, collected from a patient treated with radiotherapy plus ipilimumab. The source is a human donor with non-small cell lung cancer that progressed on radiotherapy plus ipilimumab. The CDR3 coding sequence is TGCAGCGTTAATCCCCCGAATCGGGACACGCAGTATTTT. Amino acids: CSVNPPNRDTQYF.